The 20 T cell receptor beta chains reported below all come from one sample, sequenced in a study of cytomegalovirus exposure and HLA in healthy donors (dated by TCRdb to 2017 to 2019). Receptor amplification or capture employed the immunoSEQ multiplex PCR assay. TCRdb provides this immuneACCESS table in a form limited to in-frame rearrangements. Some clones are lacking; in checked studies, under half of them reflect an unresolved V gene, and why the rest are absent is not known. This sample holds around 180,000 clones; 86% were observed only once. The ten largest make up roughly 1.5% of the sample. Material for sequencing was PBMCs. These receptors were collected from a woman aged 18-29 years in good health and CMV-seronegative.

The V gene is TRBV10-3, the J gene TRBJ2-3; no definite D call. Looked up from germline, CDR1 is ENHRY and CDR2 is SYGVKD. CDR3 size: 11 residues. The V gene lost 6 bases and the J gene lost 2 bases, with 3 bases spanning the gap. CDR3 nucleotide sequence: TGTGCCATCAGGGCCACAGATACGCAGTATTTT. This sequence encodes CAIRATDTQYF.

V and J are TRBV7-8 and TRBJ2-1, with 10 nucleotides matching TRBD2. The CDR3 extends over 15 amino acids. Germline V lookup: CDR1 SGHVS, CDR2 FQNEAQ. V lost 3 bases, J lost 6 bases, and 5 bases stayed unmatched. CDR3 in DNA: TGTGCCAGCAGCTTGCTAGCGGGGGAATTCAATGAGCAGTTCTTC. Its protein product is CASSLLAGEFNEQFF.

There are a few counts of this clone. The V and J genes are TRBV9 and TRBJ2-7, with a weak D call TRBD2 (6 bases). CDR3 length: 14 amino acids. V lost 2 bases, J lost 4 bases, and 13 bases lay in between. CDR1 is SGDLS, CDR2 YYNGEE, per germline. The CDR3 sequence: CASSVGTARYEQYF. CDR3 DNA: TGTGCCAGCAGCGTCGGGACTGCAAGGTACGAGCAGTACTTC.

The CDR3, as DNA: TGTGCCTCTCGGAGCGGGAGGGCCGGGGATACGCAGTATTTT. It encodes CASRSGRAGDTQYF. V usage is TRBV5-4 and J usage is TRBJ2-3; 10 positions match TRBD2. Unmatched junction bases numbered 11, after V lost 10 bases and J lost 6 bases. The CDR3 is 14 amino acids. CDR1 is SGHNT, CDR2 YYREEE, per germline (reference sequence).

In nucleotides, the CDR3 is TGCGCCAGCAGCCCATCTGGAGGGATAGCCAAAAACATTCAGTACTTC. It translates to CASSPSGGIAKNIQYF. V and J are TRBV5-1 and TRBJ2-4, with a tentative D call TRBD2 (6 bases). Per the germline V gene, CDR1 is SGHRS and CDR2 is YFSETQ. The CDR3 contains 16 residues. The V end lost 4 bases, the J end lost 0 bases, and 14 bases lay between the germline ends.

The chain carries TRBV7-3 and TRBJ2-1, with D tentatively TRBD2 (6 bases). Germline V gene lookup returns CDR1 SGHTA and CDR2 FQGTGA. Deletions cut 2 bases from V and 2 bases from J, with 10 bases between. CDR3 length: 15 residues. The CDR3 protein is CASSLGGGAYNEQFF. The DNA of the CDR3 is TGTGCCAGCAGCTTAGGGGGAGGTGCCTACAATGAGCAGTTCTTC.

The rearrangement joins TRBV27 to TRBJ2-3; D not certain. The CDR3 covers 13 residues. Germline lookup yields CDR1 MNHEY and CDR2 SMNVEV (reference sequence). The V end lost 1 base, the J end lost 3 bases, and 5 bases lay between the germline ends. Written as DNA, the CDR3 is TGTGCCAGCAGTTTATTAATAACAGATACGCAGTATTTT. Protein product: CASSLLITDTQYF.

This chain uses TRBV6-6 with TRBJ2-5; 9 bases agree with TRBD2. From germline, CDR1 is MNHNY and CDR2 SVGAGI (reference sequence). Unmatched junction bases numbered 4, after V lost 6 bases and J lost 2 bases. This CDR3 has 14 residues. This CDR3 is CASRRSGGQETQYF. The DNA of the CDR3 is TGTGCCAGCAGGCGGAGCGGGGGGCAAGAGACCCAGTACTTC.

The CDR3 here is CASSLSSLSGELFF. The CDR3 DNA reads TGTGCCAGCAGCTTGTCCAGTTTATCCGGGGAGCTGTTTTTT. The gene calls are TRBV7-3 and TRBJ2-2; no firm D call. CDR1 is SGHTA, CDR2 FQGTGA, per germline. The CDR3 length is 14 residues. Trimming took off 3 bases at V and 6 bases at J, with 11 bases between the two ends. The variable domain in full, with the rest retrieved from reference TRBV7-3 and TRBJ2-2, is GAGVSQTPSNKVTEKGKYVELRCDPISGHTALYWYRQSLGQGPEFLIYFQGTGAADDSGLPNDRFFAVRPEGSVSTLKIQRTERGDSAVYLCASSLSSLSGELFFGEGSRLTVL.

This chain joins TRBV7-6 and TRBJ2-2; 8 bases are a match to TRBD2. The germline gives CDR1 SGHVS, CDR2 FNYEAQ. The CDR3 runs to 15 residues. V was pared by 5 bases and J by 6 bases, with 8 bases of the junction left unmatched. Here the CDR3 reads CASSRSSGRAGELFF. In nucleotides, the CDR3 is TGTGCCAGCAGCCGATCTAGCGGGCGGGCCGGGGAGCTGTTTTTT.

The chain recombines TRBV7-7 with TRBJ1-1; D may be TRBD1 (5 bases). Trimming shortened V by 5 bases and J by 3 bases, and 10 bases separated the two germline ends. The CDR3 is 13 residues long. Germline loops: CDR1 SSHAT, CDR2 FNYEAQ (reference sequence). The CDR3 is CASSLGGDTEAFF. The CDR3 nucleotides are TGTGCCAGCAGCCTGGGGGGGGACACTGAAGCTTTCTTT.

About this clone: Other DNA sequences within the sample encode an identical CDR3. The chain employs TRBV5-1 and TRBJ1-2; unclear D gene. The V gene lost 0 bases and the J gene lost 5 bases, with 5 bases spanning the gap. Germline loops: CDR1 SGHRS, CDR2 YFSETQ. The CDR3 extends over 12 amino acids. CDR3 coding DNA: TGCGCCAGCAGCTTGGATCGGTATGGCTACACCTTC. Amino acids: CASSLDRYGYTF.

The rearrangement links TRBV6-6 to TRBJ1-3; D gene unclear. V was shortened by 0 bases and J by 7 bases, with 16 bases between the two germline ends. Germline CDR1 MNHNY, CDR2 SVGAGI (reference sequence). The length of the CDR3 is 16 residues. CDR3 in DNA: TGTGCCAGCAGTTACTCGACCGAACGACAATGGAACACCATATATTTT. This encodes CASSYSTERQWNTIYF.

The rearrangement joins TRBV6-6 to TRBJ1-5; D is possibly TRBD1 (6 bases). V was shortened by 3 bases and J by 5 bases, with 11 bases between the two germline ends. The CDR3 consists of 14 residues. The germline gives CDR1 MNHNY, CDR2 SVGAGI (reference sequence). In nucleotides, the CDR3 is TGTGCCAGCAGTTATGGGGACACTTATCAGCCCCAGCATTTT. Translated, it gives CASSYGDTYQPQHF.

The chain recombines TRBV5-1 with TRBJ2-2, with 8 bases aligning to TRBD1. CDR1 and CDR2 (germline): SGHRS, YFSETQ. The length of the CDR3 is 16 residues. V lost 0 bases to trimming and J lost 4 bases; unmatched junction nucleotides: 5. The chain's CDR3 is CASSLAPTGATGELFF. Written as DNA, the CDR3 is TGCGCCAGCAGCTTGGCCCCGACAGGGGCCACCGGGGAGCTGTTTTTT. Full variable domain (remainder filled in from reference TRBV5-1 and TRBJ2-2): KAGVTQTPRYLIKTRGQQVTLSCSPISGHRSVSWYQQTPGQGLQFLFEYFSETQRNKGNFPGRFSGRQFSNSRSEMNVSTLELGDSALYLCASSLAPTGATGELFFGEGSRLTVL.

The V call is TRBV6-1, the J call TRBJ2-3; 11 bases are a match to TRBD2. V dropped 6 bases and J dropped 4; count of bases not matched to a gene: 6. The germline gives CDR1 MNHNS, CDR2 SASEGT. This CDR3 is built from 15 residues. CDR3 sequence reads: CASSSTSGVSDTQYF. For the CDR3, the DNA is TGTGCCAGCAGCTCGACTAGCGGGGTTTCAGATACGCAGTATTTT.

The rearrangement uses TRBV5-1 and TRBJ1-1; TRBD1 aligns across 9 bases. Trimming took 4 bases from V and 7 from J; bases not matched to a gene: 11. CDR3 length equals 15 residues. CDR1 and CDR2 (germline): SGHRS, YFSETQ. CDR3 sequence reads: CASSASLDRGGEAFF. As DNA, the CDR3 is TGCGCCAGCAGCGCATCCTTGGACAGGGGAGGTGAAGCTTTCTTT.

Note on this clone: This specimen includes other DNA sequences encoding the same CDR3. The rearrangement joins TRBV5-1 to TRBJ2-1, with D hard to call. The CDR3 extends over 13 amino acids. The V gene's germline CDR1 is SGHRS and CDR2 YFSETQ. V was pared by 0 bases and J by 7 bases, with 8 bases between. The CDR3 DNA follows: TGCGCCAGCAGCTTGGCCACGGGTAATGAGCAGTTCTTC. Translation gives CASSLATGNEQFF.

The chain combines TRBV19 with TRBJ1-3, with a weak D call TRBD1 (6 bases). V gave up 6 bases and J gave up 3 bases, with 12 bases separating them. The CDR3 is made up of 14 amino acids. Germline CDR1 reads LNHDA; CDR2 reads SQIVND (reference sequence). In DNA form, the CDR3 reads TGTGCCAGTAGAATACAGGGACTTGGAAACACCATATATTTT. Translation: CASRIQGLGNTIYF.

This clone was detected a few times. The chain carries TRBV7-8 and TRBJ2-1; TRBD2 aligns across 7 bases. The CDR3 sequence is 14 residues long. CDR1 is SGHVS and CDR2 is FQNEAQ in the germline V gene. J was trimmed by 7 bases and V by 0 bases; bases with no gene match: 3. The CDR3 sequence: CASSLALGGNEQFF. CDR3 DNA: TGTGCCAGCAGCTTAGCTCTGGGAGGGAATGAGCAGTTCTTC.